Listed below are T cell receptor beta chains from one sample, sequenced in a study of blood T cell repertoires in COVID-19. Libraries were prepared by immunoSEQ multiplex PCR; TCRdb keeps only in-frame clonotypes and omits some of them. The table has roughly 100,000 clones, about three quarters seen once. Sequencing was performed on peripheral blood. These receptors all stem from a man of 80 years or more with acute or convalescent COVID-19. CDR3s include the opening cysteine and the closing phenylalanine or tryptophan. D genes are given only for firm matches. Expanded clones get a size class; other rows say once, few or many, or leave the size out.

CDR3nt | CDR3aa | j_gene | d_gene | abundance | v_gene
TGTGCCAGCAGCTTGAGGCTGGCGGGACAGGACTATGGCTACACCTTC | CASSLRLAGQDYGYTF | TRBJ1-2 | TRBD1 | once | TRBV5-6
TGTGCCAGTAGTGGGGGACTCTTTCTCAATGAGCAGTTCTTC | CASSGGLFLNEQFF | TRBJ2-1 | NA | NA | TRBV19
TGCGCCAGCAGCTTGGTTAGCGGGACGAGCGAGCAGTACTTC | CASSLVSGTSEQYF | TRBJ2-7 | TRBD2 | few | TRBV5-1
TGTGCCAGCAGCCGACAGGATTCTAATGAGCAGTTCTTC | CASSRQDSNEQFF | TRBJ2-1 | NA | NA | TRBV6-5
TGTGCCAGCAGCTTGCCGGGACAGGGATGGGAAAAACTGTTTTTT | CASSLPGQGWEKLFF | TRBJ1-4 | TRBD1 | NA | TRBV7-9
TGTGCCAGCATGAGGGACAGGCGCAGCGAGCAGTACTTC | CASMRDRRSEQYF | TRBJ2-7 | TRBD1 | NA | TRBV2
TGTGCCAGCAGTGAAGCGTTAGCGGGAGGCTCCTACGAGCAGTACTTC | CASSEALAGGSYEQYF | TRBJ2-7 | TRBD2 | NA | TRBV6-1
TGCGCCAGCAGCTTGGGTAGTCAAGAGACCCAGTACTTC | CASSLGSQETQYF | TRBJ2-5 | NA | NA | TRBV5-1
TGTGCCAGCAGCATTACCGGGACACCGAACACTGAAGCTTTCTTT | CASSITGTPNTEAFF | TRBJ1-1 | NA | few | TRBV7-8
TGTGCCAGTAGTACGCGCCGGGACAGGGTTAGCAATCAGCCCCAGCATTTT | CASSTRRDRVSNQPQHF | TRBJ1-5 | TRBD1 | NA | TRBV19
TGCGCCAGCAGCCAAGATCAGGGTTTTAGTGGAAACACCATATATTTT | CASSQDQGFSGNTIYF | TRBJ1-3 | NA | many | TRBV4-3
TGTGCCAGCTCACCTGGACACCTCAATCAGCCCCAGCATTTT | CASSPGHLNQPQHF | TRBJ1-5 | NA | NA | TRBV18
TGTGCCAGTAGTGAACCGAGCTCCTACGAGCAGTACTTC | CASSEPSSYEQYF | TRBJ2-7 | NA | NA | TRBV19
TGTGCCAGCAGCTTGGGACTAGGCTTCAAAGATACGCAGTATTTT | CASSLGLGFKDTQYF | TRBJ2-3 | TRBD2 | NA | TRBV7-9
TGCGCCAGCAGCGAGGTAAGGAATGAGCAGTTCTTC | CASSEVRNEQFF | TRBJ2-1 | NA | NA | TRBV5-1
TGTGCCAGCAGCTTGGGGGGACAGTCCGGGGAGCTGTTTTTT | CASSLGGQSGELFF | TRBJ2-2 | NA | NA | TRBV11-2
TGCGCCAGCAGCTTGGACATAAACTATGGCTACACCTTC | CASSLDINYGYTF | TRBJ1-2 | NA | NA | TRBV5-1
TGTGCCAGCAGTTTAAGTTGGGCAGGGCTAGAGACCCAGTACTTC | CASSLSWAGLETQYF | TRBJ2-5 | NA | NA | TRBV28
TGTGCCAGCAGCTTAGGGAGACAGGGGAGCAATGAGCAGTTCTTC | CASSLGRQGSNEQFF | TRBJ2-1 | TRBD1 | NA | TRBV7-2
TGTGCCAGCAGCCCCCCCGGGAGACGTCAAGAGACCCAGTACTTC | CASSPPGRRQETQYF | TRBJ2-5 | NA | NA | TRBV5-4
TGTGCCAGCAGCATACTTAGCGGGAGGGCCACAGATACGCAGTATTTT | CASSILSGRATDTQYF | TRBJ2-3 | TRBD2 | many | TRBV28
TGTGCCAGCAGTTACCAGACAGGGGGCAATCAGCCCCAGCATTTT | CASSYQTGGNQPQHF | TRBJ1-5 | TRBD1 | few | TRBV6-2/TRBV6-3
TGTGCCAGCAGCTTGCTGGGCTCGTTAAGCACAGATACGCAGTATTTT | CASSLLGSLSTDTQYF | TRBJ2-3 | NA | NA | TRBV5-5
TGTGCCAGCAGCTCAACCGGGACTTCGGATACGCAGTATTTT | CASSSTGTSDTQYF | TRBJ2-3 | NA | NA | TRBV7-3
TGCGCCAGCAGCCCGGGGGGGCTAGCGGGAGGGGAGACCCAGTACTTC | CASSPGGLAGGETQYF | TRBJ2-5 | TRBD2 | NA | TRBV5-1
TGTGCCAGCAGTCTAGCCGTAACAGATACGCAGTATTTT | CASSLAVTDTQYF | TRBJ2-3 | NA | NA | TRBV7-2
TGTGCCAGCAGCTCCCAGGGAGGGGGCACAGATACGCAGTATTTT | CASSSQGGGTDTQYF | TRBJ2-3 | TRBD2 | NA | TRBV7-9
TGTGCCAGCTCACCGGGGAGGGAGACCCAGTACTTC | CASSPGRETQYF | TRBJ2-5 | NA | NA | TRBV18
TGTGCCAGCAGTTGGGTAGCGGGACTCTACGAGCAGTACTTC | CASSWVAGLYEQYF | TRBJ2-7 | TRBD2 | NA | TRBV6-6
TGTGCCAGCACCGATGGACTAGTCAGTGAGCAGTTCTTC | CASTDGLVSEQFF | TRBJ2-1 | TRBD2 | NA | TRBV2
TGTGCCAGCAGTCCGGGACAGGGGGCCGCCTCCTACAATGAGCAGTTCTTC | CASSPGQGAASYNEQFF | TRBJ2-1 | TRBD1 | NA | TRBV27
TGTGCCAGCAGCGGACTGAAAGATACGCAGTATTTT | CASSGLKDTQYF | TRBJ2-3 | NA | NA | TRBV9
TGTGCCAGCAGTTTATGGGGACTAGCGGGAGGACCCGGGGAGCTGTTTTTT | CASSLWGLAGGPGELFF | TRBJ2-2 | TRBD2 | few | TRBV28
TGTGCCAGCAGCGCCACAGGGACAGGAAAAGGGAGCAATCAGCCCCAGCATTTT | CASSATGTGKGSNQPQHF | TRBJ1-5 | TRBD1 | NA | TRBV2
TGTGCCAGCAGCGATGGGACAGGGAGTGGAAATCAGCCCCAGCATTTT | CASSDGTGSGNQPQHF | TRBJ1-5 | TRBD1 | NA | TRBV7-9
TGCAGCGTGGCTTTAAATGAGCAGTTCTTC | CSVALNEQFF | TRBJ2-1 | NA | NA | TRBV29-1
TGTGCCAGCAGCTTAGTTTTTACTAGCGGGGTGAACACCGGGGAGCTGTTTTTT | CASSLVFTSGVNTGELFF | TRBJ2-2 | TRBD2 | NA | TRBV7-6
TGCGCCAGCAGCCAACGTAGTTGGCGGGATACGCAGTATTTT | CASSQRSWRDTQYF | TRBJ2-3 | NA | few | TRBV4-3
TGTGCCAGCAGTCGCGCCGGGACAGGGATCTATGGCTACACCTTC | CASSRAGTGIYGYTF | TRBJ1-2 | TRBD1 | few | TRBV6-5
TGTGCCAGCAGCCCGGACGTAGCGGGAGAGCCCCAGTACTTC | CASSPDVAGEPQYF | TRBJ2-5 | TRBD2 | NA | TRBV7-6
TGTGCCAGCAGTTTAGGAGGGAGTTACAATGAGCAGTTCTTC | CASSLGGSYNEQFF | TRBJ2-1 | NA | NA | TRBV27
TGTGCCAGCACAACAGGGGCCAAAAACATTCAGTACTTC | CASTTGAKNIQYF | TRBJ2-4 | NA | NA | TRBV3-1/TRBV3-2
TGTGCCAGTACCCCCGGGGGGCCTGGCAATGAGCAGTTCTTC | CASTPGGPGNEQFF | TRBJ2-1 | NA | NA | TRBV27
TGTGCCAGCAGCAGCCACCGGGACTACAAGACCTACGAGCAGTACTTC | CASSSHRDYKTYEQYF | TRBJ2-7 | NA | NA | TRBV21-1
TGTGCCAGCACCCTGAGGGTGACTGAAGCTTTCTTT | CASTLRVTEAFF | TRBJ1-1 | NA | many | TRBV5-8
TGTGCCAGCAGCTTGCTTTCAGGGGAAGCTGGCTACACCTTC | CASSLLSGEAGYTF | TRBJ1-2 | NA | NA | TRBV5-6
TGTGCCACCCTTACTAGCACAGATACGCAGTATTTT | CATLTSTDTQYF | TRBJ2-3 | NA | NA | TRBV28
TGTGCCAGCAGTACCCGCAGGGGGCCTAGGACTGAAGCTTTCTTT | CASSTRRGPRTEAFF | TRBJ1-1 | TRBD1 | NA | TRBV6-2/TRBV6-3
TGTGCCAGCAGCACCATCGGGGGGGTCTATAATTCACCCCTCCACTTT | CASSTIGGVYNSPLHF | TRBJ1-6 | NA | NA | TRBV9
TGCGCCAGCAGCTTGGAGGGACAGGGTAATGAAAAACTGTTTTTT | CASSLEGQGNEKLFF | TRBJ1-4 | TRBD1 | NA | TRBV5-1
TGTGCCAGCAGTGAAAGTGGCACAGATAATCAGCCCCAGCATTTT | CASSESGTDNQPQHF | TRBJ1-5 | NA | NA | TRBV25-1
TGTGCCAGCAGTTACTGGAGGGAGCGGGGCAATGAGCAGTTCTTC | CASSYWRERGNEQFF | TRBJ2-1 | TRBD2 | NA | TRBV6-5